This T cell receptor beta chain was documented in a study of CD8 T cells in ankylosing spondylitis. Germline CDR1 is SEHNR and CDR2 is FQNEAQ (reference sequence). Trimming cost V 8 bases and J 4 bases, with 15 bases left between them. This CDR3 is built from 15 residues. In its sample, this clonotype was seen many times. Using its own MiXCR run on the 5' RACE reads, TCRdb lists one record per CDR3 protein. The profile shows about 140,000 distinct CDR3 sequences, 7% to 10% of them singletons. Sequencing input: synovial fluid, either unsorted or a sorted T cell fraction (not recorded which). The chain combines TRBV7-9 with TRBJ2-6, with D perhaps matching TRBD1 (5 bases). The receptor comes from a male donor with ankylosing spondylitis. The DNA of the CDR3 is TGTGCCAGCGCAATCAGGGTTTCAGGGGCCAACGTCCTGACTTTC. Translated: CASAIRVSGANVLTF.